This T cell receptor (beta chain) was profiled in a study of brain T cells in children with intractable seizures. CDR1 and CDR2 (germline): MGHRA, YSYEKL. The CDR3 spans 14 residues. V gave up 4 bases and J gave up 6 bases, with 15 bases separating them. Sequencing was limited to surgery cases with top T cell transcript signatures in brain tissue. Here immunoSEQ multiplex PCR was the method, and the copy in TCRdb shows in-frame clones only, minus some. Here the sample spans tens of thousands of clones, approximately 94% being singletons. The source was peripheral blood, collected at surgery. The origin of this receptor is a boy in the first two years of life with tuberous sclerosis and intractable seizures. The chain uses TRBV4-1 and TRBJ1-1, with D unresolved. The CDR3 loop reads CASSLYKKGAEAFF. In DNA form, the CDR3 reads TGCGCCAGCAGCCTCTACAAGAAGGGAGCTGAAGCTTTCTTT.